Below are 26 T cell receptor beta chains sequenced from a single sample in a study of CD8+CD57+ T cells in acquired aplastic anemia. Profiling of TCR beta VDJ combinations and CDR3 sequences used genomic DNA as template. Using its own MiXCR run on the reads, TCRdb lists one record per CDR3 protein. This table holds 200,000 to 250,000 distinct CDR3 sequences, roughly 55% found once. Input material: sorted CD4+, CD8+, or CD8+CD57+ T cells (not recorded which) from PBMCs. The source is a human donor in good health.

V usage is TRBV10-3 and J usage is TRBJ2-2; tentatively, D is TRBD2 (6 bases). The V gene's germline CDR1 is ENHRY and CDR2 SYGVKD. V was shortened by 11 bases and J by 7 bases, with 20 bases between the two germline ends. The length of the CDR3 is 14 residues. The chain's CDR3 is CAGGTGRAHGELFF. The CDR3 nucleotides read TGTGCCGGAGGGACGGGCAGGGCCCACGGGGAGCTGTTTTTT.

The CDR3 region is CASSLQAAGNTIYF. The CDR3 region has the DNA TGTGCCAGCAGTTTGCAGGCAGCAGGAAACACCATATATTTT. The chain recombines TRBV12-3 or TRBV12-4 with TRBJ1-3; D unresolved. CDR3 length: 14 residues. Trimming cost V 3 bases and J 4 bases, with 10 bases left between them.

This clonotype came up once. This rearrangement joins TRBV2 to TRBJ2-5; D unclear. This CDR3 is built from 11 residues. The germline CDR1 and CDR2 sequences are SNHLY and FYNNEI. Trimming took off 5 bases at V and 3 bases at J, with 4 bases between the two ends. For the CDR3, the DNA is TGTGCCAGCAGTTTCAAAGAGACCCAGTACTTC. Translation: CASSFKETQYF.

With respect to this clonotype: Since a much larger clone is just one base distant, this may be a read error. This rearrangement joins TRBV19 to TRBJ2-7; 7 nucleotides match TRBD2. In germline, CDR1 is LNHDA, CDR2 SQIVND (reference sequence). This CDR3 has 14 residues. V lost 3 bases to trimming and J lost 9 bases; unmatched junction nucleotides: 11. The CDR3 coding sequence is TGTGCCAGTAGTATCGCGGGAGAGGGCTTCGTGCAGTACTTC. Translated: CASSIAGEGFVQYF.

This rearrangement joins TRBV24-1 to TRBJ2-1, with 9 positions matching TRBD1. This CDR3 has 16 amino acids. CDR1 is KGHDR, CDR2 SFDVKD, per germline. V gave up 0 bases and J gave up 4 bases; unmatched junction bases: 3. The CDR3 bases are TGTGCCACCAGTGATTTGGGGGGACAGGGATACAATGAGCAGTTCTTC. Amino acids: CATSDLGGQGYNEQFF.

The genes are TRBV2 and TRBJ1-1, with no clear D. V shed 1 base and J shed 3 bases, with 9 bases lying between them. This CDR3 contains 14 residues. Germline assignment: CDR1 SNHLY and CDR2 FYNNEI. The CDR3 protein is CASSEGGRYTEAFF. The CDR3 nucleotides are TGTGCCAGCAGTGAAGGAGGCAGATACACTGAAGCTTTCTTT.

This rearrangement joins TRBV7-9 to TRBJ2-3; 9 bases align to TRBD2. Germline CDR1 SEHNR, CDR2 FQNEAQ (reference sequence). The CDR3 extends over 16 amino acids. With 4 bases clipped from V and 7 bases from J, the junction kept 12 bases outside the gene matches. CDR3 loop: CASSSLAGVEGYTQYF. CDR3 sequence (DNA): TGTGCCAGCAGCTCATTAGCGGGGGTGGAGGGATATACGCAGTATTTT. The whole variable domain, filled in from reference TRBV7-9 and TRBJ2-3, reads DTGVSQNPRHKITKRGQNVTFRCDPISEHNRLYWYRQTLGQGPEFLTYFQNEAQLEKSRLLSDRFSAERPKGSFSTLEIQRTEQGDSAMYLCASSSLAGVEGYTQYFGPGTRLTVL.

The sample holds many counts of this clonotype. V and J are TRBV5-1 and TRBJ2-1; no reliable D call. This CDR3 has 12 residues. Germline values: CDR1 SGHRS, CDR2 YFSETQ. V lost 3 bases and J 8 bases, leaving 9 bases between the germline ends. CDR3 amino acids: CASSSYTDEQFF. The CDR3 DNA reads TGCGCCAGCAGCTCCTACACAGATGAGCAGTTCTTC.

The V gene is TRBV20-1, the J gene TRBJ1-6, with 8 nucleotides matching TRBD1. The CDR3 has 14 amino acids. The germline gives CDR1 DFQATT, CDR2 SNEGSKA (reference sequence). V lost 3 bases, J lost 10 bases, and 8 bases stayed unmatched. The DNA for the CDR3 is TGCAGTGCTAGGGGACAGGATTTTTACTCACCCCTCCACTTT. Encoded protein: CSARGQDFYSPLHF.

V and J are TRBV24-1 and TRBJ2-5; 9 bases are shared with TRBD1. The CDR3 has 17 residues. V trimming: 4 bases; J trimming: 2 bases; junction bases outside the gene matches: 10. CDR1 KGHDR and CDR2 SFDVKD come from the germline V gene. The CDR3 sequence: CATSDDRGGPKQETQYF. CDR3 DNA sequence: TGTGCCACCAGTGACGACAGGGGGGGTCCCAAACAAGAGACCCAGTACTTC.

This clonotype was observed at least ten times. V gene TRBV28 combines with J gene TRBJ2-7; D may correspond to TRBD1 or TRBD2 (5 bases each). V was trimmed by 6 bases and J by 6 bases, leaving 21 bases between them. Per the germline V gene, CDR1 is MDHEN and CDR2 is SYDVKM. The CDR3 totals 15 residues. CDR3: CASRPGPHGAREQYF. The CDR3 DNA sequence: TGTGCCAGCAGGCCGGGACCTCATGGAGCCCGCGAGCAGTACTTC. The whole variable domain, remainder taken from reference TRBV28 and TRBJ2-7, is DVKVTQSSRYLVKRTGEKVFLECVQDMDHENMFWYRQDPGLGLRLIYFSYDVKMKEKGDIPEGYSVSREKKERFSLILESASTNQTSMYLCASRPGPHGAREQYFGPGTRLTVT.

Concerning this clonotype itself: The junction and the germline gene differ at one end; a read error may be behind it. V and J are TRBV7-6 and TRBJ1-3; no definite D call. This CDR3 has 13 residues. Germline CDR1 and CDR2: SGHVS and FNYEAQ. The CDR3: CVSSLGGGNTIYF. The CDR3 region has the DNA TGTGTCAGCAGCTTGGGAGGTGGAAACACCATATATTTT. Filled out from reference TRBV7-6 and TRBJ1-3, the complete variable domain reads GAGVSQSPRYKVTKRGQDVALRCDPISGHVSLYWYRQALGQGPEFLTYFNYEAQQDKSGLPNDRFSAERPEGSISTLTIQRTEQRDSAMYRCVSSLGGGNTIYFGEGSWLTVV.

The rearrangement joins TRBV7-2 to TRBJ1-6; D is unresolved. In germline, CDR1 is SGHTA, CDR2 FQGNSA. The CDR3 consists of 12 residues. V was cut by 4 bases and J by 13 bases, with 11 bases left in between. The CDR3 nucleotides read TGTGCCAGCAGCTCCTACCAGCCTCCCCTCCACTTT. Protein: CASSSYQPPLHF.

This clonotype has a single count. This sequence joins TRBV20-1 and TRBJ1-2; 9 bases fit TRBD1. Germline V gives CDR1 DFQATT, CDR2 SNEGSKA (reference sequence). CDR3 size: 13 residues. The J segment lost 8 bases and the V segment lost 5 bases, leaving 9 bases of the junction unmatched. CDR3 sequence: CSAGGDRARGYTF. CDR3 bases: TGCAGTGCTGGAGGGGACAGGGCAAGAGGCTACACCTTC.

Many counts were recorded for this clonotype. J is TRBJ2-7 and V is TRBV28; possible D gene TRBD2, 5 bases. Germline lookup yields CDR1 MDHEN and CDR2 SYDVKM. The CDR3 spans 14 residues. Between the trimmed V and J ends, which lost 5 bases and 4 bases, there was a span of 15 bases. In nucleotides, the CDR3 is TGTGCCAGCAGTAGCAGAGAACGGGAATACGAGCAGTACTTC. Its protein is CASSSREREYEQYF. Combining the CDR3 with reference TRBV28 and TRBJ2-7 gives the whole variable domain DVKVTQSSRYLVKRTGEKVFLECVQDMDHENMFWYRQDPGLGLRLIYFSYDVKMKEKGDIPEGYSVSREKKERFSLILESASTNQTSMYLCASSSREREYEQYFGPGTRLTVT.

Here the CDR3 DNA reads TGTGCCAGTAGTATGAAAAGGGGGGGCTACGAGCAGTACTTC. This codes for CASSMKRGGYEQYF. V is TRBV19 and J is TRBJ2-7; a weak D match, TRBD2 (7 bases). Germline lookup yields CDR1 LNHDA and CDR2 SQIVND (reference sequence). Trimming removed 3 bases at V and 3 bases at J, with 12 bases between. The CDR3 has 14 residues.

This chain uses TRBV15 with TRBJ1-5; no firm D call. The CDR3 contains 14 residues. Trimming cost V 3 bases and J 1 base, with 7 bases left between them. CDR1 and CDR2 from the germline V gene are LNHNV and YYDKDF (reference sequence). CDR3 residues: CATSSQESNQPQHF. The DNA of the CDR3 is TGTGCCACCAGCAGTCAGGAGAGCAATCAGCCCCAGCATTTT.

A few counts support this clonotype. J is TRBJ1-3 and V is TRBV10-3, with D perhaps TRBD1 (5 bases). V gave up 3 bases and J gave up 0 bases, with 6 bases separating them. Germline V gives CDR1 ENHRY, CDR2 SYGVKD. The CDR3 totals 14 residues. This CDR3 is CAISDGASGNTIYF. CDR3 in DNA: TGTGCCATCAGTGACGGGGCCTCTGGAAACACCATATATTTT.

The chain has TRBV20-1 and TRBJ2-7; D is unresolved. The CDR3 extends over 15 amino acids. Trimming removed 6 bases from V and 0 bases from J, with 18 bases in between. In germline, CDR1 is DFQATT, CDR2 SNEGSKA (reference sequence). CDR3 residues: CSASSLAQSSYEQYF. CDR3 coding DNA: TGCAGTGCCAGCAGCTTAGCACAGAGCTCCTACGAGCAGTACTTC.

The rearrangement uses TRBV2 and TRBJ2-4; tentatively, D is TRBD1 (6 bases). V lost 3 bases and J 2 bases, leaving 14 bases between the germline ends. From germline, CDR1 is SNHLY and CDR2 FYNNEI. This CDR3 is 16 amino acids long. The CDR3 coding sequence is TGTGCCAGCAGTGAGAAATTGAGGGGGACCAAAAACATTCAGTACTTC. Its protein product is CASSEKLRGTKNIQYF.

The V call is TRBV29-1, the J call TRBJ2-1; 15 bases line up with TRBD2. Germline assignment: CDR1 SQVTM and CDR2 ANQGSEA. After removal of 8 bases from V and 13 bases from J, the junction contained 6 bases not matched to a gene. CDR3 length: 12 residues. DNA for the CDR3: TGCAGCTCGGGACTAGCGGGGGGACATCAGTTCTTC. Encoded protein: CSSGLAGGHQFF.

The sample holds many counts of this clonotype. The rearrangement uses TRBV14 and TRBJ1-2; D not resolved. The V end lost 1 base, the J end lost 4 bases, and 16 bases lay between the germline ends. CDR1 SGHDN and CDR2 FVKESK come from the germline V gene. The CDR3 spans 16 residues. The CDR3 spells CASSQGGTTSGYGYTF. The CDR3 DNA is TGTGCCAGCAGCCAAGGCGGCACCACTTCAGGCTATGGCTACACCTTC. Supplemented by reference TRBV14 and TRBJ1-2, the full variable domain reads EAGVTQFPSHSVIEKGQTVTLRCDPISGHDNLYWYRRVMGKEIKFLLHFVKESKQDESGMPNNRFLAERTGGTYSTLKVQPAELEDSGVYFCASSQGGTTSGYGYTFGSGTRLTVV.

The chain has TRBV24-1 and TRBJ2-7; 9 bases align to TRBD2. V gave up 4 bases and J gave up 10 bases; unmatched junction bases: 7. Germline CDR1 and CDR2: KGHDR and SFDVKD. This CDR3 has 13 residues. This chain's CDR3 is CATSDIGTSRQYF. The CDR3 DNA follows: TGTGCCACCAGTGACATCGGGACTAGCCGTCAGTACTTC.

The chain carries TRBV10-3 and TRBJ2-2; 7 bases line up with TRBD1. CDR1 is ENHRY, CDR2 SYGVKD, per germline. The CDR3 runs to 15 residues. V was clipped by 3 bases and J by 5 bases; unmatched bases: 6. Written as DNA, the CDR3 is TGTGCCATCAGTGATCTACAGGGGCAGACCGGGGAGCTGTTTTTT. Protein product: CAISDLQGQTGELFF.

This clonotype has a count of ten or more. V usage is TRBV7-6 and J usage is TRBJ2-2, with D uncertain. CDR3 size: 15 residues. The V gene's germline CDR1 is SGHVS and CDR2 FNYEAQ. V lost 1 base and J lost 2, with 8 bases in between. The CDR3, as DNA: TGTGCCAGCAGCTTAGTTTCTCTAAACACCGGGGAGCTGTTTTTT. Protein: CASSLVSLNTGELFF.

This clonotype was seen at least ten times. The chain joins TRBV29-1 to TRBJ2-1; 11 bases match TRBD2. This CDR3 is 14 amino acids long. CDR1 is SQVTM, CDR2 ANQGSEA, per germline. Trimming removed 6 bases from V and 8 bases from J; junction bases left unmatched: 9. The CDR3 DNA is TGCAGCGTCCTTACTAGCGGGAGTGTCTATGAGCAGTTCTTC. Protein product: CSVLTSGSVYEQFF.